Sequencing of this T cell receptor (beta chain) was carried out in a study of T cells in narcolepsy. Study-level information: Enrolled donors included narcolepsy type 1 or type 2 patients and healthy controls.

Generated by immunoSEQ multiplex PCR, the TCRdb table keeps only in-frame clones and is missing some. The data hold roughly 34,000 clones, with 87% observed a single time. As concerns this clone: Its antigen is currently unknown.

Study-wide points: Reportedly, autoreactive clonotypes were serially detected in patients' blood but not controls'. Comparing one patient's CSF and blood CD4+ clonotypes highlighted HCRT- and TRIB2-specific autoreactive clonotypes. Some memory CD4+ repertoires had no autoreactive clone sequences.

CDR3 length: 14 amino acids. Germline V gene data show CDR1 as SEHNR and CDR2 as FQNEAQ (reference sequence). V dropped 8 bases and J dropped 1; count of bases not matched to a gene: 3. The sequenced material came from CD45RA- memory CD4+ T cells from PBMCs. The TCR originated in a human donor with narcolepsy. The rearrangement joins TRBV7-9 to TRBJ2-1, with 9 bases fitting TRBD2. CDR3 loop: CASRLAASYNEQFF. For the CDR3, the DNA is TGTGCCAGCCGACTAGCGGCGTCCTACAATGAGCAGTTCTTC.